The rows below give T cell receptor beta chains drawn from one sample of a study of blood T cell repertoires in COVID-19. Produced via immunoSEQ multiplex PCR; TCRdb's table is partial and in-frame only. The sample has fewer than 200,000 clones, roughly nine tenths seen once. The specimen was peripheral blood. Receptors were obtained from a man between 65 and 79 years old with active or convalescent COVID-19. Both conserved end residues are part of each CDR3. The order of the fields is J gene, clone size, V gene, D gene, CDR3 length, CDR3 DNA, CDR3 protein. The D gene is left open where the match is weak. Clone size is shown for a subset of rows, as once, few, many or a class of expanded clone.

>TRBJ2-1|many|TRBV11-2|TRBD2|14
TGTGCCAGCAGCTCCAGGACTAGGGGCAATGAGCAGTTCTTC
CASSSRTRGNEQFF
>TRBJ1-4|NA|TRBV2|NA|16
TGTGCCAGCAGTGAGATGGTGGGCAGATTGCTTGAAAAACTGTTTTTT
CASSEMVGRLLEKLFF
>TRBJ2-2|NA|TRBV9|TRBD2|16
TGTGCCAGCAGCGCCGGGACTAGCGGATACACCGGGGAGCTGTTTTTT
CASSAGTSGYTGELFF
>TRBJ1-4|NA|TRBV9|NA|16
TGTGCCAGCAGCGTAGCGGGTGGAGGGGTTCGAGAAAAACTGTTTTTT
CASSVAGGGVREKLFF
>TRBJ2-5|few|TRBV5-1|TRBD1|17
TGCGCCAGCAGCCAAAATCCCGGGACAGGGGGCCAAGAGACCCAGTACTTC
CASSQNPGTGGQETQYF
>TRBJ1-2|NA|TRBV27|TRBD1|13
TGTGCCAGCAGAATGACAGGGGGGGGTGGCTACACCTTC
CASRMTGGGGYTF
>TRBJ2-3|NA|TRBV5-1|NA|11
TGCGCCAGCAGCTCGGCAGATACGCAGTATTTT
CASSSADTQYF
>TRBJ2-7|NA|TRBV5-1|TRBD2|16
TGCGCCAGCAGCTCGCGACTAGCGAGTACCTCCTACGAGCAGTACTTC
CASSSRLASTSYEQYF
>TRBJ2-7|NA|TRBV28|TRBD1|15
TGTGCCAGCAGTTCGGTACAGGGGTCCTCCTACGAGCAGTACTTC
CASSSVQGSSYEQYF
>TRBJ2-2|few|TRBV5-1|TRBD1|15
TGCGCCAGCAGCTTACAGGGGGGGAACACCGGGGAGCTGTTTTTT
CASSLQGGNTGELFF
>TRBJ2-1|NA|TRBV18|NA|16
TGTGCCAGCTCACCTTTCACAGGGACCTCCTACAATGAGCAGTTCTTC
CASSPFTGTSYNEQFF
>TRBJ2-1|NA|TRBV28|TRBD2|12
TGTGCCAGCAGCTCTAGCGGGAATGAGCAGTTCTTC
CASSSSGNEQFF
>TRBJ1-2|NA|TRBV6-5|TRBD1|15
TGTGCCAGCAGTCATTCCGGGACAGCGGAACATGGCTACACCTTC
CASSHSGTAEHGYTF
>TRBJ1-4|NA|TRBV9|NA|16
TGTGCCAGCAGCTCGCGGGGAGGGCGGTTGGATGAAAAACTGTTTTTT
CASSSRGGRLDEKLFF
>TRBJ1-5|NA|TRBV19|NA|13
TGTGCTACAAAGGGGGAAGGCAATCAGCCCCAGCATTTT
CATKGEGNQPQHF
>TRBJ2-3|NA|TRBV9|NA|14
TGTGCCAGCAGCGGACAGGGGAGGGCAGATACGCAGTATTTT
CASSGQGRADTQYF
>TRBJ2-1|NA|TRBV4-3|TRBD2|16
TGCGCCAGCAGCCTTCGACTAGCGGCAGGGGTAGATGAGCAGTTCTTC
CASSLRLAAGVDEQFF
>TRBJ1-2|NA|TRBV19|TRBD1|16
TGTGCCAGTAGTACGACACAGGGGGCTGAACCGGCTGGCTACACCTTC
CASSTTQGAEPAGYTF
>TRBJ2-6|NA|TRBV3-1/TRBV3-2|NA|17
TGTGCCAGCAGCCAGAGGAAATTTTCTACTGGGGCCAACGTCCTGACTTTC
CASSQRKFSTGANVLTF
>TRBJ1-6|NA|TRBV7-2|NA|15
TGTGCCAGCAGCTTAACGCACGGGGACATTAAGTCCCTCCACTTT
CASSLTHGDIKSLHF
>TRBJ2-7|NA|TRBV3-1/TRBV3-2|NA|12
TGTGCCAGCAGCCCGGACAGCTACGAGCAGTACTTC
CASSPDSYEQYF
>TRBJ1-2|NA|TRBV18|TRBD1|14
TGTGCCAGCTCAGTAACCCCAGGGGGCAAGAGCTACACCTTC
CASSVTPGGKSYTF
>TRBJ1-3|NA|TRBV7-8|NA|14
TGTGCCAGCAGCGGTGTGATAGCTGGAAACACCATATATTTT
CASSGVIAGNTIYF
>TRBJ2-7|NA|TRBV27|TRBD2|16
TGTGCCAGCAGTCCAGCGGGGGGGCTCACACCCTACGAGCAGTACTTC
CASSPAGGLTPYEQYF
>TRBJ2-7|NA|TRBV5-1|NA|17
TGCGCCAGCAGCTTGGAGGTTAGCGGAACCGCTTCCTACGAGCAGTACTTC
CASSLEVSGTASYEQYF
>TRBJ1-2|NA|TRBV5-1|NA|13
TGCGCCAGCAGCCCGGACAAGAACTATGGCTACACCTTC
CASSPDKNYGYTF
>TRBJ1-6|few|TRBV2|TRBD1|13
TGTGCCAGCAGGGACAGGAGGGATTCACCCCTCCACTTT
CASRDRRDSPLHF
>TRBJ1-6|NA|TRBV6-4|NA|17
TGTGCCAGCAGCGACACAGGCAGTGGCGAGAAGGATTCACCCCTCCACTTT
CASSDTGSGEKDSPLHF
>TRBJ2-1|NA|TRBV19|TRBD2|16
TGTGCCAGCAGTAGGGCAGCGGAGGCTGGGGGGGGTGAGCAGTTCTTC
CASSRAAEAGGGEQFF
>TRBJ1-5|NA|TRBV19|TRBD1|14
TGTGCCAGTAAGCTGGGACAGAGCAATCAGCCCCAGCATTTT
CASKLGQSNQPQHF
>TRBJ1-2|NA|TRBV6-2/TRBV6-3|NA|13
TGTGCCAGCAGTCTAGACAGCTACTATGGCTACACCTTC
CASSLDSYYGYTF
>TRBJ2-7|once|TRBV28|TRBD2|16
TGTGCCAGCAGCACCGGACTAGCGGGAGGGCTGAACGAGCAGTACTTC
CASSTGLAGGLNEQYF
>TRBJ1-3|NA|TRBV2|TRBD1|13
TGTGCCAGCCTTGGGACAGGTCTAAACACCATATATTTT
CASLGTGLNTIYF